This T cell receptor (beta chain) was sequenced for a study of blood T cell repertoires in COVID-19. Across the study: Some COVID-19 samples were acute and others convalescent; all came from the United States, Italy and Spain. The cDNA or gDNA used as material had been derived from T cells, B-cell-depleted T cells, or PBMCs.

Study processing details: The authors estimated nucleated cell counts from reference gene primer amplification. TCRdb's table, derived via immunoSEQ multiplex PCR, lists solely in-frame clones and lacks some. V and J calls and clone size come straight from that table; D and trimming were deduced from the DNA. The sample has a few hundred thousand clones; about nine tenths are singletons. The CDR3 is 14 amino acids. Germline-derived CDR1 and CDR2 are SNHLY and FYNNEI. The junction had 10 bases not matched to a gene; V was cut back by 7 bases and J by 7 bases. The sequenced sample consisted of peripheral blood. The V call is TRBV2, the J call TRBJ1-2; the match to TRBD1 covers 9 bases. This sequence was found in a woman aged 40 to 49 who had recovered from COVID-19. The chain's CDR3 is CASNLGTGSRGYTF. The DNA for the CDR3 is TGTGCCAGCAATTTGGGGACAGGGAGTCGTGGCTACACCTTC.